The rows below give T cell receptor beta chains drawn from one sample of a study of tumor-infiltrating lymphocytes in primary liver carcinoma. TCRdb recomputed calls from the multiplex PCR reads with MiXCR, one row per CDR3 protein. The sample records some 21,000 distinct CDR3 sequences, over 75% being singletons. Sequencing was done on a sample of liver tumor tissue from sampling region 1. Receptor source: a woman between 25 and 40 years old with primary liver carcinoma and hepatitis B virus infection. Each CDR3 is given with its conserved first and last residue. The D gene is left open where the match is weak. Clone size is stated in some rows and not others, as once, few, many or a class when expanded.

j_call,d_call,clone_size,cdr3_length,v_call,cdr3_nt,cdr3_aa
TRBJ1-1,TRBD1,NA,13,TRBV11-2,TGTGCCAGCAGATATACAGGGGGGGCTGAAGCTTTCTTT,CASRYTGGAEAFF
TRBJ1-5,NA,few,13,TRBV30,TGTGCCTGGAGTCTAGGGGCGGGAGGACCCCAGCATTTT,CAWSLGAGGPQHF
TRBJ2-3,NA,many,14,TRBV6-5,TGTGCCAGCATCAGATTATCGGGGTCAGATACGCAGTATTTT,CASIRLSGSDTQYF
TRBJ2-7,NA,once,18,TRBV7-8,TGTGGCAGCAACTCGGGTCGCGGTCGTACTATGAGTTCCTACGAGCAGTACTTC,CGSNSGRGRTMSSYEQYF
TRBJ1-6,NA,NA,14,TRBV5-5,TGTGCATACAGCTTGGACGTCCGTAATTCATCCCTCCACTTT,CAYSLDVRNSSLHF
TRBJ2-1,NA,NA,16,TRBV4-3,TGCGCCAACAGCCAAAACGTAGCGGAAGGCAGAGATGAGCAGTTCTTC,CANSQNVAEGRDEQFF
TRBJ2-7,NA,NA,12,TRBV7-2,TGTGCCAGCAGCCCAAGCGACCACGAGCAGTACTTC,CASSPSDHEQYF
TRBJ1-2,NA,NA,14,TRBV29-1,TGCAGCATTGCCCGTACAGGGTTTGATGCTGGCTACACCTTC,CSIARTGFDAGYTF
TRBJ2-7,NA,many,14,TRBV7-6,TGTGCCAGCAGCTTGGGCGGGTGGGCCTACGAGCAGTACTTC,CASSLGGWAYEQYF
TRBJ2-1,TRBD2,NA,16,TRBV30,TGTGCCTGGACCCGAGGGGGGACTAGCGGGAGGAATGAGCAGTTCTTC,CAWTRGGTSGRNEQFF
TRBJ1-2,NA,NA,13,TRBV11-2,TGTGACAGCACTGAGGGGGGGGGTGGAGGCTACACATTC,CDSTEGGGGGYTF